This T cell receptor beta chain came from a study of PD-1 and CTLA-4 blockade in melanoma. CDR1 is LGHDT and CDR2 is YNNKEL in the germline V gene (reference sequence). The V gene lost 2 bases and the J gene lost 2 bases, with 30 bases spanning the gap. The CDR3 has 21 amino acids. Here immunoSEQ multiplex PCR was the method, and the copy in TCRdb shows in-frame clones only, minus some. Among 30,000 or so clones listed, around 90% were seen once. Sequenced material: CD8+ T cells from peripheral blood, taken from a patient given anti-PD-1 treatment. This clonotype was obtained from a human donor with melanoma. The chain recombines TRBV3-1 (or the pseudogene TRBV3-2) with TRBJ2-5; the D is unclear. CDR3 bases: TGTGCCAGCAGCCAATTAGGCTCCCCCTCCGGCCCAACACAGCAACAAGAGACCCAGTACTTC. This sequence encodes CASSQLGSPSGPTQQQETQYF.